The entry below describes one T cell receptor (beta chain). The data stem from a study of T cells in Graves' hyperthyroidism and ophthalmopathy. About the research overall: At the time of initial diagnosis and before any treatment, peripheral blood was collected.

The CDR3 runs 14 residues. J gave up 5 bases and V 8 bases, and 9 bases lay outside the gene matches. Germline V gene sequence: CDR1 SGHTA, CDR2 FQGNSA. Amplification of TCR beta CDR3 regions used RNA as the template. The primer set for the first-round RT-PCR of the TCR CDR3 was HTBI. Each CDR3 protein gets one entry after TCRdb re-called the multiplex PCR reads with MiXCR. The table records about half a million distinct CDR3 sequences, about 24% of them present only once. The sequence came from a young woman with Graves' ophthalmopathy. The chain has TRBV7-2 and TRBJ2-5; 9 bases are shared with TRBD1. The material sequenced was blood. DNA of the CDR3: TGTGCCAGCCTCACCGGGACAGGGCAGGAGACCCAGTACTTC. The encoded protein is CASLTGTGQETQYF.